The 8 T cell receptor beta chains in this list originate from one sample, sequenced in a study of T cells in localized non-small cell lung cancer. Measured with immunoSEQ multiplex PCR; TCRdb has only the in-frame clones, and not every one. The sample holds 25,000 to 35,000 clones, around 80% seen once. The sample here was peripheral blood, taken before any cancer treatment. All receptors come from a male donor at least 60 years old with stage III squamous cell lung carcinoma.

This sequence joins TRBV5-8 and TRBJ1-1; possible D gene TRBD1, 6 bases. V dropped 4 bases and J dropped 10 bases, with 14 bases sitting between them. Per germline, CDR1 SGHTS and CDR2 YDEGEE. The CDR3 runs to 12 residues. The CDR3 loop is CASSKGGRGAFF. The DNA of the CDR3 is TGTGCCAGCAGCAAGGGGGGTAGGGGAGCTTTCTTT.

This clone has just one count. The rearrangement uses TRBV19 and TRBJ2-6; no reliable D call. V lost 5 bases and J 3 bases, leaving 14 bases between the germline ends. The germline gives CDR1 LNHDA, CDR2 SQIVND (reference sequence). CDR3 length equals 16 residues. CDR3 DNA: TGTGCCAGTAGTCCAGACGGGTCGGGTGGGGCCAACGTCCTGACTTTC. Protein sequence: CASSPDGSGGANVLTF.

This clone was seen a handful of times. The chain recombines TRBV6-5 with TRBJ1-5; D might be TRBD1 (5 bases). Germline CDR1 is MNHEY and CDR2 is SVGAGI. The CDR3 covers 14 residues. Trimming removed 6 bases from V and 5 bases from J, with 14 bases in between. CDR3 DNA sequence: TGTGCCAGCAGGGGGCAGTCGGGGCATCAGCCCCAGCATTTT. Protein product: CASRGQSGHQPQHF.

The V call is TRBV14, the J call TRBJ2-5; D may be TRBD1 or TRBD2 (5 bases each). V was shortened by 5 bases and J by 6 bases, with 10 bases between the two germline ends. Germline V gene lookup returns CDR1 SGHDN and CDR2 FVKESK. There are 12 residues in the CDR3. CDR3 nucleotides: TGTGCCAGCAGCAGGTCGGGGCAGACCCAGTACTTC. As protein: CASSRSGQTQYF.

This CDR3 reads CASSLVWPSQTQYF. For the CDR3, the DNA is TGTGCCAGCAGCTTAGTGTGGCCGAGCCAGACCCAGTACTTC. This chain joins TRBV7-9 and TRBJ2-5; D ambiguous. V was pared by 1 base and J by 6 bases, with 12 bases between. Germline V gives CDR1 SEHNR, CDR2 FQNEAQ (reference sequence). This CDR3 has 14 residues.

The V gene is TRBV19, the J gene TRBJ2-1, with 7 bases matching TRBD1. The CDR3 sequence is 14 residues long. The J segment lost 6 bases and the V segment lost 9 bases, leaving 11 bases of the junction unmatched. CDR1 and CDR2 (germline): LNHDA, SQIVND (reference sequence). CDR3 sequence reads: CASDPGTDTNEQFF. The CDR3 nucleotides read TGTGCCAGCGATCCCGGGACAGATACCAATGAGCAGTTCTTC.

CDR3 loop: CASSPGQPQPQHF. The CDR3 DNA reads as TGTGCCAGCAGCCCAGGACAGCCTCAGCCCCAGCATTTT. The chain recombines TRBV7-9 with TRBJ1-5, with D possibly matching TRBD1 (6 bases). This CDR3 spans 13 amino acids. Germline CDR1 SEHNR, CDR2 FQNEAQ (reference sequence). V was clipped by 5 bases and J by 6 bases, with 11 bases between them.

The rearrangement links TRBV6-5 to TRBJ2-7; TRBD1 aligns across 12 bases. The CDR3 runs 14 residues. The V gene end was trimmed by 8 bases and the J gene end by 5 bases; junction bases not matched to a gene: 7. In germline, CDR1 is MNHEY, CDR2 SVGAGI. For the CDR3, the DNA is TGTGCCAGCCTATCAGGGACAGGGGGCAACGAGCAGTACTTC. This codes for CASLSGTGGNEQYF.